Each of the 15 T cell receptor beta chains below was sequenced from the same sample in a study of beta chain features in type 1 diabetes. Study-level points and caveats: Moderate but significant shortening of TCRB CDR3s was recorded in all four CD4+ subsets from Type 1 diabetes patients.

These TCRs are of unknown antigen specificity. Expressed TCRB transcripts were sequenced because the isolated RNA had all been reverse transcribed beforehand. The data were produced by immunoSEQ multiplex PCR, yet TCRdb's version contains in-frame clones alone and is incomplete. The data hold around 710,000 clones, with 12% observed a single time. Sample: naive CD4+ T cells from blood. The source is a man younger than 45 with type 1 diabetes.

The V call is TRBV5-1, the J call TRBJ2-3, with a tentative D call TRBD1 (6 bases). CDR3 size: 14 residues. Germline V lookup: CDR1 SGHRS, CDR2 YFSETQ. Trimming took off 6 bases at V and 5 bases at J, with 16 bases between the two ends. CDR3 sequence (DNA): TGCGCCAGCAACCTGGAGACAGGTAGAGATACGCAGTATTTT. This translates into CASNLETGRDTQYF.

In DNA, the CDR3 is TGTGCCTGGAATACCGGGACGTCAAGCTATGGCTACACCTTC. Translated, it gives CAWNTGTSSYGYTF. The chain uses TRBV30 and TRBJ1-2, with D maybe TRBD1 (5 bases). The V gene's germline CDR1 is GTSNPN and CDR2 SVGIG (reference sequence). The length of the CDR3 is 14 residues. V was clipped by 4 bases and J by 4 bases, with 16 bases between them.

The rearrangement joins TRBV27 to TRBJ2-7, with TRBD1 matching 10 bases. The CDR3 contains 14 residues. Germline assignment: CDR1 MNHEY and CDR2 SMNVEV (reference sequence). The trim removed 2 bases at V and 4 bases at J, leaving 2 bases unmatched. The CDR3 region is CASSLDRGRYEQYF. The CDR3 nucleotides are TGTGCCAGCAGTTTAGACAGGGGGCGGTACGAGCAGTACTTC.

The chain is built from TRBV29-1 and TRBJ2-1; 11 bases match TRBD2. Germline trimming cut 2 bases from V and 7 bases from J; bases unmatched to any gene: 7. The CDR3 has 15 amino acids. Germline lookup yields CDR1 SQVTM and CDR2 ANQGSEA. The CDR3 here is CSVESGSSGGNEQFF. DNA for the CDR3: TGCAGCGTTGAAAGTGGTTCTAGCGGGGGGAATGAGCAGTTCTTC.

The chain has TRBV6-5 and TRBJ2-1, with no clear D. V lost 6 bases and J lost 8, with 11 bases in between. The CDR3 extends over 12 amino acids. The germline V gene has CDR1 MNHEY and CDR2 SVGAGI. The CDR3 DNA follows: TGTGCCAGCAGCGACGCGCTTGATGAGCAGTTCTTC. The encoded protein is CASSDALDEQFF.

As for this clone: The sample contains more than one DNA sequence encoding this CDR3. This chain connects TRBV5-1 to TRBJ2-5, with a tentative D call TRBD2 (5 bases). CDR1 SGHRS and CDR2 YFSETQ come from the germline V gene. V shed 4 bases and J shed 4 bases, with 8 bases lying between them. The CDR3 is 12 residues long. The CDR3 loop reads CASSLSGETQYF. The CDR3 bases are TGCGCCAGCAGCCTCAGCGGAGAGACCCAGTACTTC.

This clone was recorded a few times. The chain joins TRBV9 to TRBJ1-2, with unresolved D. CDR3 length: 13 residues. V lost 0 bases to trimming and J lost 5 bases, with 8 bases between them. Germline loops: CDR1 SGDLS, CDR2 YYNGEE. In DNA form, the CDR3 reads TGTGCCAGCAGCGTAGTTGGCAAGTATGGCTACACCTTC. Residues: CASSVVGKYGYTF.

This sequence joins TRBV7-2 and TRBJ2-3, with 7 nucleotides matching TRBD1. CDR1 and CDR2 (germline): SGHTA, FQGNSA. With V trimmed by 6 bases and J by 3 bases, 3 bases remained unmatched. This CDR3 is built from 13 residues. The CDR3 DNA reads TGTGCCAGCAGGCCGACAGGGACAGATACGCAGTATTTT. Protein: CASRPTGTDTQYF. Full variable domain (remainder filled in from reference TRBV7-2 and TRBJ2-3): GAGVSQSPSNKVTEKGKDVELRCDPISGHTALYWYRQSLGQGLEFLIYFQGNSAPDKSGLPSDRFSAERTGGSVSTLTIQRTQQEDSAVYLCASRPTGTDTQYFGPGTRLTVL.

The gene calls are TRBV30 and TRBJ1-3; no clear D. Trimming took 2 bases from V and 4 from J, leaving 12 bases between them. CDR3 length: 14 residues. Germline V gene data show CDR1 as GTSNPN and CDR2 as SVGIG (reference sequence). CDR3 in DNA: TGTGCCTGGAGTACGAGTACGTGGGGAAACACCATATATTTT. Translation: CAWSTSTWGNTIYF.

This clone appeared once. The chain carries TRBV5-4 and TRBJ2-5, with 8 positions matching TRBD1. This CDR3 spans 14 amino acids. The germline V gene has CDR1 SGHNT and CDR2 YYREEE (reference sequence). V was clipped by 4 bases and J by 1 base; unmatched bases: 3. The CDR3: CASSVGQGQETQYF. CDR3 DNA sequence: TGTGCCAGCAGCGTCGGACAGGGCCAAGAGACCCAGTACTTC.

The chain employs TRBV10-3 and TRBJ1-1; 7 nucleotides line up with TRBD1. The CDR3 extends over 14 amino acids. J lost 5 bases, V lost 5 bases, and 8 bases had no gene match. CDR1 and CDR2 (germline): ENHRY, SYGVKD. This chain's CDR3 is CAISSQGGRTEAFF. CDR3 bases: TGTGCCATCAGTTCCCAGGGGGGCAGGACTGAAGCTTTCTTT.

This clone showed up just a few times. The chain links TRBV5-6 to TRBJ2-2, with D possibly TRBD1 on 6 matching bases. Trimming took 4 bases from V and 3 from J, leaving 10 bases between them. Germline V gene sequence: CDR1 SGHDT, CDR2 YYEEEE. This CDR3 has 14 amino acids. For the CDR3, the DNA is TGTGCCAGCAGCACAGGGATTTACACCGGGGAGCTGTTTTTT. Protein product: CASSTGIYTGELFF.

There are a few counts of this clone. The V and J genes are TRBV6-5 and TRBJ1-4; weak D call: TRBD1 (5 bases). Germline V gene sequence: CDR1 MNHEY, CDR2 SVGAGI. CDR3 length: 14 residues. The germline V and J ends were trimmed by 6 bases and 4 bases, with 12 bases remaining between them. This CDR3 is CASSPRGDNEKLFF. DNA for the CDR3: TGTGCCAGCAGCCCCCGAGGGGATAATGAAAAACTGTTTTTT.

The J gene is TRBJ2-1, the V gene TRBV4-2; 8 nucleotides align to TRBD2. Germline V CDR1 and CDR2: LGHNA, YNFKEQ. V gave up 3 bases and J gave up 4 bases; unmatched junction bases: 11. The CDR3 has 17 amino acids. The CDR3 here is CASSQARAGVRYNEQFF. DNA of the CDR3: TGTGCCAGCAGCCAGGCCCGAGCGGGGGTGAGGTACAATGAGCAGTTCTTC.

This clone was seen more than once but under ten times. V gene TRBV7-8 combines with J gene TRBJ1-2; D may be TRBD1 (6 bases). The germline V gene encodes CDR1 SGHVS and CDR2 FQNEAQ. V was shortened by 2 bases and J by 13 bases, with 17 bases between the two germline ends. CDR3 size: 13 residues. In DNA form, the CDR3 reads TGTGCCAGCAGCTTATCGAGACAGGTGGTGACCACCTTC. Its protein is CASSLSRQVVTTF. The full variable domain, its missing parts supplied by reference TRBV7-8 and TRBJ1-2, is GAGVSQSPRYKVAKRGQDVALRCDPISGHVSLFWYQQALGQGPEFLTYFQNEAQLDKSGLPSDRFFAERPEGSVSTLKIQRTQQEDSAVYLCASSLSRQVVTTFGSGTRLTVV.